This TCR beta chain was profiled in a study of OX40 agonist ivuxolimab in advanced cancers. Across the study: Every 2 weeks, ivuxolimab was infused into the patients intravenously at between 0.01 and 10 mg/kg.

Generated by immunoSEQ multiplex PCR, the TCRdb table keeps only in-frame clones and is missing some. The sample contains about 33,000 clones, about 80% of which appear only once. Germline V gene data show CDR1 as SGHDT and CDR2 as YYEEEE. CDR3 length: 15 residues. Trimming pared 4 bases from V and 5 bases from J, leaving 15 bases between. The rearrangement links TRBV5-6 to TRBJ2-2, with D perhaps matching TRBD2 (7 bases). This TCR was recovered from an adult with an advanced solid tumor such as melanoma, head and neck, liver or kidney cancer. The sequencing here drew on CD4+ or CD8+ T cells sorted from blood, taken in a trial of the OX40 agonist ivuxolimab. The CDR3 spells CASSEGGYPTGELFF. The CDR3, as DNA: TGTGCCAGCAGCGAGGGGGGGTACCCTACCGGGGAGCTGTTTTTT. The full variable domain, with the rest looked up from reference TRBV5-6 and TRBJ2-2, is DAGVTQSPTHLIKTRGQQVTLRCSPKSGHDTVSWYQQALGQGPQFIFQYYEEEERQRGNFPDRFSGHQFPNYSSELNVNALLLGDSALYLCASSEGGYPTGELFFGEGSRLTVL.